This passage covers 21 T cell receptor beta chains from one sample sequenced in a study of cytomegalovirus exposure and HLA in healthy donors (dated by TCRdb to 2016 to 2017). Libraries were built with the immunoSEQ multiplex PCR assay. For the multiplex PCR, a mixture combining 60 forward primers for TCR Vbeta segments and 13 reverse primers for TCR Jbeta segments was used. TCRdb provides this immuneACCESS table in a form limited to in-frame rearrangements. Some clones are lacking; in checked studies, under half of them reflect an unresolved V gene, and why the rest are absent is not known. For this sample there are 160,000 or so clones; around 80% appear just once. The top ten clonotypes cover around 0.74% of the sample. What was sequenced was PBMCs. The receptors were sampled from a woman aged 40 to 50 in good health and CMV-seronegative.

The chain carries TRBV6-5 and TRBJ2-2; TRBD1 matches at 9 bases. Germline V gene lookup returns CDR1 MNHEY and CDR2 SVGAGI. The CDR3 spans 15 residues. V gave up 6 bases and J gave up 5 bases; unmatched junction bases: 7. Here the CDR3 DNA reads TGTGCCAGCAGATATACAGGGGGCGCGACCGGGGAGCTGTTTTTT. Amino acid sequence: CASRYTGGATGELFF.

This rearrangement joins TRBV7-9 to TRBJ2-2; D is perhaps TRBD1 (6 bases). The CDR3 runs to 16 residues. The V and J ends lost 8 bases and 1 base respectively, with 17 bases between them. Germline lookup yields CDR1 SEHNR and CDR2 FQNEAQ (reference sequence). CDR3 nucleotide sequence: TGTGCCAGCGGGCCTCAGGGGCAGATGAACACCGGGGAGCTGTTTTTT. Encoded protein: CASGPQGQMNTGELFF.

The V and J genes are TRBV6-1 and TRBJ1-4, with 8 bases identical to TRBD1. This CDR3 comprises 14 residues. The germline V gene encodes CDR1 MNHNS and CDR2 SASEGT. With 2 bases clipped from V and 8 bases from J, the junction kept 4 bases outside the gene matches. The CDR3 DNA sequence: TGTGCCAGCAGTGAACAGGGGGCTCGCGAAAAACTGTTTTTT. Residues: CASSEQGAREKLFF.

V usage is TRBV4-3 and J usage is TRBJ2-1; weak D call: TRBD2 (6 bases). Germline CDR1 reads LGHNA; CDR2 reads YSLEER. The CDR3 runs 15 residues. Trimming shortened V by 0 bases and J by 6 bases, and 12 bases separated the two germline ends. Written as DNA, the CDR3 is TGCGCCAGCAGCCAAGATCTAGGAGGGTCCAATGAGCAGTTCTTC. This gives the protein CASSQDLGGSNEQFF.

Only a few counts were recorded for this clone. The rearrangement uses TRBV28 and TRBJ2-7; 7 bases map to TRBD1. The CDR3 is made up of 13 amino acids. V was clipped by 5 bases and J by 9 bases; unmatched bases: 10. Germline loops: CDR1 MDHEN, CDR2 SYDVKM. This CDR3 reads CASSGRQGEVQYF. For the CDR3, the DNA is TGTGCCAGCAGTGGACGACAGGGAGAGGTGCAGTACTTC.

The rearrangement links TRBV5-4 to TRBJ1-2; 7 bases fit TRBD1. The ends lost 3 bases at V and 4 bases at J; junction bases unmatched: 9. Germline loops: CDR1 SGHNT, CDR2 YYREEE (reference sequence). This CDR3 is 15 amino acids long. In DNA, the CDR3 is TGTGCCAGCAGCTACCCGACAGGGTTGGGCTATGGCTACACCTTC. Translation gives CASSYPTGLGYGYTF.

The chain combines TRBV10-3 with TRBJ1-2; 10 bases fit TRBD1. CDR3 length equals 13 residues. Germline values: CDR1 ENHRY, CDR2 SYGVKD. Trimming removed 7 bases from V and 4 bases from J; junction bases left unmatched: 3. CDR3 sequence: CAINGTGVYGYTF. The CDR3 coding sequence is TGTGCCATCAACGGGACAGGGGTCTATGGCTACACCTTC.

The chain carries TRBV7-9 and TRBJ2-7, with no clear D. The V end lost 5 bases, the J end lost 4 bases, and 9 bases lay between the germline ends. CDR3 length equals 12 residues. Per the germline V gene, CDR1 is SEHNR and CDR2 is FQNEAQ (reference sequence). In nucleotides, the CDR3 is TGTGCCAGCAGCATCGACAAGTACGAGCAGTACTTC. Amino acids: CASSIDKYEQYF.

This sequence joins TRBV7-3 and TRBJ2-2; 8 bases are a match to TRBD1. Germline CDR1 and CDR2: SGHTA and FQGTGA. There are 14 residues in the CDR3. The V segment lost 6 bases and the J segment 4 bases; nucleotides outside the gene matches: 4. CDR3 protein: CASRPTGVTGELFF. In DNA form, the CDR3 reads TGTGCCAGCAGACCGACAGGGGTCACCGGGGAGCTGTTTTTT.

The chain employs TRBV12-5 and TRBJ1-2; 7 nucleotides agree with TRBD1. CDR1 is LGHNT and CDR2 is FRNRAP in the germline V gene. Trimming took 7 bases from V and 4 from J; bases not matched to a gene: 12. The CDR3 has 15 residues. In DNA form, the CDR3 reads TGTGCTAGTGACCAAACATCCGGGACAGTCTATGGCTACACCTTC. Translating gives CASDQTSGTVYGYTF. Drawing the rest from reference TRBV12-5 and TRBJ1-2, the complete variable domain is DARVTQTPRHKVTEMGQEVTMRCQPILGHNTVFWYRQTMMQGLELLAYFRNRAPLDDSGMPKDRFSAEMPDATLATLKIQPSEPRDSAVYFCASDQTSGTVYGYTFGSGTRLTVV.

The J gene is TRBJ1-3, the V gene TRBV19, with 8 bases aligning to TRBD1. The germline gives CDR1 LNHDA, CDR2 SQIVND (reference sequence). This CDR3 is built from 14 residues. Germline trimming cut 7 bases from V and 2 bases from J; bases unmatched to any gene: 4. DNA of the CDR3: TGTGCCAGTACAGGGGGCGCTACTGGAAACACCATATATTTT. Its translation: CASTGGATGNTIYF.

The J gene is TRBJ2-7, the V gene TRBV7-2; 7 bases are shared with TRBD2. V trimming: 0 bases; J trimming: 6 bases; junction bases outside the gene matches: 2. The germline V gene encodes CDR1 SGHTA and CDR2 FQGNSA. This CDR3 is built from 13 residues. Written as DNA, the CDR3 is TGTGCCAGCAGCTTAGCCAGGGAGGGCGAGCAGTACTTC. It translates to CASSLAREGEQYF.

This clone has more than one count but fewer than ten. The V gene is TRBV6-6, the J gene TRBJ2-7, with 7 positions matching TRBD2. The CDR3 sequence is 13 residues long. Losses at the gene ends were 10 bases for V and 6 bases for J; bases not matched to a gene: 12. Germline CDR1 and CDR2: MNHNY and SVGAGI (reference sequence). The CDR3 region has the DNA TGTGCCACCGAGTTCGCGGGAGTCGGCGAGCAGTACTTC. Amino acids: CATEFAGVGEQYF.

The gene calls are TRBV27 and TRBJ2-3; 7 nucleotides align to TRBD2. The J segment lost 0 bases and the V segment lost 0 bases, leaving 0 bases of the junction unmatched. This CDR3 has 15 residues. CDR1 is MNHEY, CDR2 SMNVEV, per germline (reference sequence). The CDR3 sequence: CASSLSRGSTDTQYF. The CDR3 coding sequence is TGTGCCAGCAGTTTATCGCGGGGGAGCACAGATACGCAGTATTTT.

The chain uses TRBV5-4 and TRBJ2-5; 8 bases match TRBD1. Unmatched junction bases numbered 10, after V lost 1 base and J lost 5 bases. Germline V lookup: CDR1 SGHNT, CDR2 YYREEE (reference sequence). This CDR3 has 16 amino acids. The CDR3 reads CASSLSVRGRKETQYF. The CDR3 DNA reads TGTGCCAGCAGCTTGTCGGTCAGGGGGCGGAAGGAGACCCAGTACTTC.

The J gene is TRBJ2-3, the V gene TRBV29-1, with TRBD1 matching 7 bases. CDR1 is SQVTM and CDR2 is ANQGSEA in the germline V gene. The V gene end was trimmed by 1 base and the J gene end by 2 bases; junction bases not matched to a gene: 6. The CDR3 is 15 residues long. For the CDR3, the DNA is TGCAGCGTTGAAGCAACGGGACAGCCCACAGATACGCAGTATTTT. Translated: CSVEATGQPTDTQYF.

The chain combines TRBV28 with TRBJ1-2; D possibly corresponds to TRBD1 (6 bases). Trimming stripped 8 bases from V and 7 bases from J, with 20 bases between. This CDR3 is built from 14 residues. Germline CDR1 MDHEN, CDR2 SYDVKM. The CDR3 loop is CASGTQGVFIGYTF. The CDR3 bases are TGTGCCAGCGGGACACAGGGTGTATTCATTGGCTACACCTTC.

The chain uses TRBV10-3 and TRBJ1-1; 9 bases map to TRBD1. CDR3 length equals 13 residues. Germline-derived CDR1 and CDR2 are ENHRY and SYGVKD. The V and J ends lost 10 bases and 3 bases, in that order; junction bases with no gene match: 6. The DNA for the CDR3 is TGTGCCAACAGCCGGGACAGGGACACTGAAGCTTTCTTT. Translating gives CANSRDRDTEAFF.

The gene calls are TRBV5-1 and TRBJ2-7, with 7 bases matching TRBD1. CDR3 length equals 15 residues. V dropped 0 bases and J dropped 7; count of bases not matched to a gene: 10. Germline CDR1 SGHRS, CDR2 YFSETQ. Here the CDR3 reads CASSLEGQGVDEQYF. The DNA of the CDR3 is TGCGCCAGCAGCTTGGAGGGCCAGGGGGTCGATGAGCAGTACTTC.

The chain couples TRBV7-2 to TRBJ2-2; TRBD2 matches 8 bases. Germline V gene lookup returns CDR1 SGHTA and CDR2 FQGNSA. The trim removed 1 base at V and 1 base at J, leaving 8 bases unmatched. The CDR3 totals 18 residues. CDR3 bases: TGTGCCAGCAGCTTAGTTGGTATAGCGGGAATGAACACCGGGGAGCTGTTTTTT. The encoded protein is CASSLVGIAGMNTGELFF.

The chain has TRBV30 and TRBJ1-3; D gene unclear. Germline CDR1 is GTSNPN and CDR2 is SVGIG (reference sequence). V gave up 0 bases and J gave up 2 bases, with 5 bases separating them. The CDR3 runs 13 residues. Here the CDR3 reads CAWSVGPGNTIYF. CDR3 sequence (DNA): TGTGCCTGGAGTGTGGGCCCTGGAAACACCATATATTTT.